Each of the 24 T cell receptor beta chains below was sequenced from the same sample in a study of identical twins. TCRdb itself ran the 5' RACE reads through MiXCR, one entry per CDR3 protein. The sample shows some 690,000 distinct CDR3 sequences, approximately 22% of them seen only once. These data also formed part of another study, on T cells expressing NK-cell markers.

Sample: PBMCs. These receptors all come from a woman aged 18-29 years in good health.

This chain connects TRBV18 to TRBJ2-7; 12 bases align to TRBD2. Germline V lookup: CDR1 KGHSH, CDR2 LQKENI. Germline trimming cut 6 bases from V and 6 bases from J; bases unmatched to any gene: 9. The CDR3 is 15 amino acids. Here the CDR3 DNA reads TGTGCCAGCTCTCCAGGACTAGCGGGGCTCGGCGAGCAGTACTTC. Amino acids: CASSPGLAGLGEQYF. Full variable domain (remainder filled in from reference TRBV18 and TRBJ2-7): NAGVMQNPRHLVRRRGQEARLRCSPMKGHSHVYWYRQLPEEGLKFMVYLQKENIIDESGMPKERFSAEFPKEGPSILRIQQVVRGDSAAYFCASSPGLAGLGEQYFGPGTRLTVT.

This clonotype was detected a few times. This chain links TRBV9 with TRBJ2-2; D is ambiguous. V lost 0 bases and J 5 bases, leaving 20 bases between the germline ends. Germline V gene data show CDR1 as SGDLS and CDR2 as YYNGEE. This CDR3 spans 18 amino acids. DNA for the CDR3: TGTGCCAGCAGCGTAGGTGGTGGTGGACCCCGAATGACCGGGGAGCTGTTTTTT. Its protein is CASSVGGGGPRMTGELFF.

The rearrangement links TRBV7-6 to TRBJ2-1; a weak D match, TRBD2 (7 bases). The germline V gene encodes CDR1 SGHVS and CDR2 FNYEAQ. This CDR3 comprises 16 residues. V gave up 5 bases and J gave up 1 base, with 15 bases separating them. In DNA form, the CDR3 reads TGTGCCAGCAGCGGGGGGAGGGGGATATCCTACAATGAGCAGTTCTTC. Translating gives CASSGGRGISYNEQFF.

The chain recombines TRBV6-5 with TRBJ2-7; 10 bases agree with TRBD2. After removal of 5 bases from V and 5 bases from J, the junction contained 6 bases not matched to a gene. Germline V gene lookup returns CDR1 MNHEY and CDR2 SVGAGI. The CDR3 loop spans 14 amino acids. The CDR3 loop is CASSILAGNDEQYF. The CDR3 DNA sequence: TGTGCCAGCAGTATACTAGCGGGAAACGACGAGCAGTACTTC.

The V gene is TRBV20-1, the J gene TRBJ2-4; D possibly corresponds to TRBD2 (6 bases). This CDR3 comprises 16 residues. V was cut by 3 bases and J by 1 base, with 16 bases left in between. Germline lookup yields CDR1 DFQATT and CDR2 SNEGSKA (reference sequence). In DNA, the CDR3 is TGCAGTGCTAGCCGCCGGGGGTCCTTTGCCAAAAACATTCAGTACTTC. It translates to CSASRRGSFAKNIQYF.

This clonotype has a handful of counts. The chain is built from TRBV6-1 and TRBJ2-2, with 7 bases identical to TRBD2. This CDR3 is 14 amino acids long. The V gene's germline CDR1 is MNHNS and CDR2 SASEGT. Trimming removed 4 bases from V and 1 base from J; junction bases left unmatched: 0. The CDR3 sequence: CASSGTRNTGELFF. The CDR3 DNA follows: TGTGCCAGCAGTGGGACTAGGAACACCGGGGAGCTGTTTTTT.

CDR3 sequence: CSAPDRGVSTDTQYF. CDR3 DNA sequence: TGCAGTGCCCCAGACCGGGGAGTTAGCACAGATACGCAGTATTTT. The chain couples TRBV20-1 to TRBJ2-3, with a weak D call TRBD2 (5 bases). V lost 6 bases and J lost 0, with 16 bases in between. This CDR3 spans 15 amino acids. Per germline, CDR1 DFQATT and CDR2 SNEGSKA (reference sequence).

This clonotype was recorded many times. The rearrangement links TRBV20-1 to TRBJ2-7; 9 positions match TRBD2. J lost 5 bases, V lost 3 bases, and 8 bases had no gene match. This CDR3 is 14 amino acids long. Germline lookup yields CDR1 DFQATT and CDR2 SNEGSKA (reference sequence). This chain's CDR3 is CSASGASGIHEQYF. Written as DNA, the CDR3 is TGCAGTGCTAGCGGGGCTAGCGGGATCCACGAGCAGTACTTC.

This clonotype has only one observation. The chain uses TRBV13 and TRBJ2-1; TRBD2 matches at 11 bases. J was trimmed by 4 bases and V by 4 bases; bases with no gene match: 6. The CDR3 covers 16 residues. Germline assignment: CDR1 PRHDT and CDR2 FYEKMQ (reference sequence). DNA of the CDR3: TGTGCCAGCAGCTCTCGTAGCGGGGGGGCATACAATGAGCAGTTCTTC. Translating it yields CASSSRSGGAYNEQFF.

Concerning this clonotype itself: This may arise from a read error, as a much more abundant clone is one base away. The J gene is TRBJ2-1, the V gene TRBV7-9; the D gene is possibly TRBD2 (5 bases). V lost 7 bases to trimming and J lost 8 bases, with 18 bases between them. Germline V gene data show CDR1 as SEHNR and CDR2 as FQNEAQ (reference sequence). The length of the CDR3 is 14 residues. This chain's CDR3 is CASMVRVPYDEQFF. CDR3 nucleotide sequence: TGTGCCAGCATGGTGCGGGTACCATACGATGAGCAGTTCTTC.

The CDR3 sequence: CASSYSGGATGELFF. DNA of the CDR3: TGTGCCAGCAGTTACTCGGGAGGAGCCACCGGGGAGCTGTTTTTT. The genes are TRBV6-2 or TRBV6-3 and TRBJ2-2, with D maybe TRBD2 (6 bases). Germline-derived CDR1 and CDR2 are MNHEY and SVGEGT. There are 15 residues in the CDR3. V was pared by 0 bases and J by 4 bases, with 9 bases between.

The chain is built from TRBV5-1 and TRBJ2-1; 9 bases match TRBD1. J was trimmed by 8 bases and V by 7 bases; bases with no gene match: 10. The CDR3 contains 14 residues. CDR1 and CDR2 from the germline V gene are SGHRS and YFSETQ. Written as DNA, the CDR3 is TGCGCCAGCGGCCGGGACAGGGTTACGGATGAGCAGTTCTTC. Amino acid sequence: CASGRDRVTDEQFF.

This clonotype was detected ten times or more. The rearrangement joins TRBV29-1 to TRBJ2-7; 8 bases line up with TRBD1. V was clipped by 4 bases and J by 2 bases; unmatched bases: 1. This CDR3 contains 12 residues. From germline, CDR1 is SQVTM and CDR2 ANQGSEA. The CDR3 nucleotides read TGCAGCGTTGTACAGGGGGCCTACGAGCAGTACTTC. Its protein product is CSVVQGAYEQYF.

The V call is TRBV20-1, the J call TRBJ2-1; D is unresolved. In germline, CDR1 is DFQATT, CDR2 SNEGSKA (reference sequence). Deletions cut 1 base from V and 4 bases from J, with 8 bases between. The CDR3 runs 13 residues. The CDR3 nucleotides are TGCAGTGCTAGAGTCCTAAATTACAATGAGCAGTTCTTC. Translation gives CSARVLNYNEQFF.

In this sample, this clonotype turned up a few times. V is TRBV20-1 and J is TRBJ2-7, with TRBD1 identical over 11 bases. V shed 4 bases and J 3 bases; nucleotides not matched to a gene: 8. CDR3 size: 15 residues. Looked up from germline, CDR1 is DFQATT and CDR2 is SNEGSKA (reference sequence). The CDR3 DNA sequence: TGCAGTGCTACATGGACAGGGGGCGGGAGCTACGAGCAGTACTTC. Translation gives CSATWTGGGSYEQYF.

This clonotype was observed many times. The chain employs TRBV20-1 and TRBJ1-2; D perhaps matches TRBD1 (5 bases). CDR3 length equals 12 residues. The germline V gene has CDR1 DFQATT and CDR2 SNEGSKA (reference sequence). Trimming shortened V by 2 bases and J by 5 bases, and 9 bases separated the two germline ends. The CDR3 protein is CSARNRRYGYTF. In DNA form, the CDR3 reads TGCAGTGCTAGAAACAGGAGGTATGGCTACACCTTC.

This clonotype was picked up a small number of times. V is TRBV7-2 and J is TRBJ2-5; no clear D gene. V gave up 1 base and J gave up 4 bases, with 13 bases separating them. The CDR3 loop spans 15 amino acids. Germline V gene sequence: CDR1 SGHTA, CDR2 FQGNSA. The CDR3 protein is CASSLGPMWLETQYF. CDR3 bases: TGTGCCAGCAGCTTAGGGCCGATGTGGTTAGAGACCCAGTACTTC.

Notes on this clonotype: The germline gene is not matched at one end of the junction; a read error may be the cause. DNA of the CDR3: TGCAGTGCTGGGGGGGGACACTCTGAGGCCAACGTCCTGACTTTC. As protein: CSAGGGHSEANVLTF. The chain uses TRBV20-1 and TRBJ2-6; a weak D match, TRBD2 (7 bases). The CDR3 loop spans 15 amino acids. Germline V gene data show CDR1 as DFQATT and CDR2 as SNEGSKA (reference sequence).

This clonotype has more than one count but fewer than ten. V gene TRBV20-1 combines with J gene TRBJ2-5, with TRBD2 matching 10 bases. V lost 8 bases and J lost 6; bases outside the gene matches: 12. The CDR3 covers 14 residues. Germline V gene lookup returns CDR1 DFQATT and CDR2 SNEGSKA (reference sequence). As DNA, the CDR3 is TGCAGTACGACCCTAGCGGGGGTCGTGAAGACCCAGTACTTC. Its protein product is CSTTLAGVVKTQYF.

The chain has TRBV6-1 and TRBJ2-5, with 9 bases lining up with TRBD2. Germline V gives CDR1 MNHNS, CDR2 SASEGT. The CDR3 covers 15 residues. After removal of 5 bases from V and 3 bases from J, the junction contained 7 bases not matched to a gene. CDR3 amino acids: CASSHSGGTEETQYF. The CDR3, as DNA: TGTGCCAGCAGTCATAGCGGGGGCACCGAAGAGACCCAGTACTTC.

This clonotype was counted ten times or more. The genes are TRBV12-3 or TRBV12-4 and TRBJ2-5; a weak D match, TRBD2 (6 bases). With 6 bases removed from V and 1 base from J, the gap between germline ends came to 9 bases. CDR3 length equals 13 residues. The CDR3 sequence: CASSRGIQETQYF. CDR3 nucleotides: TGTGCCAGCAGCCGCGGGATCCAAGAGACCCAGTACTTC.

This clonotype appeared many times. The chain has TRBV20-1 and TRBJ2-7; 8 bases line up with TRBD2. The length of the CDR3 is 13 residues. With 5 bases clipped from V and 3 bases from J, the junction kept 6 bases outside the gene matches. The germline gives CDR1 DFQATT, CDR2 SNEGSKA (reference sequence). The CDR3 loop is CSAGRGGRYEQYF. CDR3 coding DNA: TGCAGTGCTGGACGGGGGGGCCGCTACGAGCAGTACTTC.

This chain joins TRBV29-1 and TRBJ2-7; TRBD2 matches at 9 bases. Germline lookup yields CDR1 SQVTM and CDR2 ANQGSEA. The CDR3 has 13 amino acids. V shed 4 bases and J 0 bases; nucleotides not matched to a gene: 1. The CDR3 bases are TGCAGCGTTGGGGGACTAGCCTCCTACGAGCAGTACTTC. It is translated as CSVGGLASYEQYF.

The CDR3 DNA sequence: TGTGCCATCAGTGAGGACAGGAACTATGGCTACACCTTC. Its translation: CAISEDRNYGYTF. This chain uses TRBV10-3 with TRBJ1-2, with a weak D call TRBD1 (6 bases). The CDR3 is 13 residues long. The V end was cut by 2 bases, the J end by 2 bases, with 6 bases between. Germline V gene lookup returns CDR1 ENHRY and CDR2 SYGVKD.